The 17 T cell receptor beta chains below were found in one sample sequenced in a study of vaccination effects on CD4 cells after COVID-19. Their cognate antigens are unknown. Generated by immunoSEQ multiplex PCR, the TCRdb table keeps only in-frame clones and is missing some. The sample holds about 50,000 clones; over 65% are singletons and the top ten take approximately 3%. Following culture for nine to ten days, CD4+ T cells were isolated. This material consisted of CD4+ T cells from PBMCs cultured without peptide, taken before COVID-19 vaccination. These receptors all come from a human donor who received a COVID-19 vaccine.

V is TRBV18 and J is TRBJ1-2; unclear D gene. V was pared by 1 base and J by 3 bases, with 12 bases between. The CDR3 runs 15 residues. Germline V CDR1 and CDR2: KGHSH, LQKENI. The CDR3 DNA reads as TGTGCCAGCTCACCACGAAACGGGGAGGACTATGGCTACACCTTC. It specifies CASSPRNGEDYGYTF.

This clone was recorded once. The chain carries TRBV10-3 and TRBJ2-5, with D maybe TRBD2 (5 bases). Germline V gene data show CDR1 as ENHRY and CDR2 as SYGVKD. Trimming shortened V by 3 bases and J by 1 base, and 15 bases separated the two germline ends. The CDR3 sequence is 16 residues long. CDR3 residues: CAISEPGGPLQETQYF. CDR3 bases: TGTGCCATCAGTGAACCCGGCGGGCCACTCCAAGAGACCCAGTACTTC.

The gene calls are TRBV9 and TRBJ2-5; 7 nucleotides match TRBD1. CDR1 is SGDLS and CDR2 is YYNGEE in the germline V gene. V was pared by 4 bases and J by 5 bases, with 8 bases of the junction left unmatched. The CDR3 is 14 residues long. The CDR3 DNA reads as TGTGCCAGCAGCCCCTTCGGACAGGTGGAGACCCAGTACTTC. Translated, it gives CASSPFGQVETQYF.

This chain connects TRBV6-4 to TRBJ2-5; 10 bases match TRBD1. Germline V gene sequence: CDR1 MRHNA, CDR2 SNTAGT. J was trimmed by 5 bases and V by 1 base; bases with no gene match: 13. This CDR3 region has 18 residues. CDR3 sequence reads: CASSDLRKTGGGGETQYF. The CDR3 nucleotides read TGTGCCAGCAGTGACTTAAGAAAGACAGGGGGCGGAGGGGAGACCCAGTACTTC.

The V call is TRBV19, the J call TRBJ2-5; TRBD1 matches at 7 bases. V was pared by 4 bases and J by 5 bases, with 10 bases of the junction left unmatched. This CDR3 contains 15 residues. The germline CDR1 and CDR2 sequences are LNHDA and SQIVND (reference sequence). The CDR3 DNA is TGTGCCAGTAGTACCCTAACAGGGGCTGGGGAGACCCAGTACTTC. Amino acid sequence: CASSTLTGAGETQYF.

The chain uses TRBV4-1 and TRBJ1-2, with 10 nucleotides matching TRBD1. This CDR3 region has 16 residues. Trimming took 3 bases from V and 1 from J; bases not matched to a gene: 5. CDR1 and CDR2 (germline): MGHRA, YSYEKL. In DNA, the CDR3 is TGCGCCAGCAGCCAGGCCGGGACAGGGGATAACTATGGCTACACCTTC. It translates to CASSQAGTGDNYGYTF.

The genes are TRBV30 and TRBJ1-3, with a weak D call TRBD1 (5 bases). Germline-derived CDR1 and CDR2 are GTSNPN and SVGIG (reference sequence). The V end was cut by 2 bases, the J end by 0 bases, with 14 bases between. This CDR3 is built from 16 residues. CDR3 nucleotides: TGTGCCTGGAGTTTGGGACTTTCCGCCTCTGGAAACACCATATATTTT. Its protein is CAWSLGLSASGNTIYF.

The sample holds one count of this clone. V gene TRBV27 combines with J gene TRBJ1-4, with D perhaps matching TRBD1 (6 bases). CDR1 and CDR2 (germline): MNHEY, SMNVEV (reference sequence). The V end was cut by 5 bases, the J end by 8 bases, with 15 bases between. The CDR3 length is 14 residues. The CDR3 sequence: CASSPWLGQEKLFF. For the CDR3, the DNA is TGTGCCAGCAGTCCCTGGTTGGGACAAGAAAAACTGTTTTTT.

The V and J genes are TRBV5-1 and TRBJ1-2; 8 bases map to TRBD1. Germline trimming cut 3 bases from V and 4 bases from J; bases unmatched to any gene: 8. The CDR3 runs 15 residues. Germline V CDR1 and CDR2: SGHRS, YFSETQ. CDR3: CASSSGTGPSYGYTF. For the CDR3, the DNA is TGCGCCAGCAGCTCCGGGACAGGTCCCTCCTATGGCTACACCTTC.

The gene calls are TRBV4-3 and TRBJ2-2, with D perhaps being TRBD1 or TRBD2 (5 bases each). Germline lookup yields CDR1 LGHNA and CDR2 YSLEER. CDR3 length equals 13 residues. Trimming left V 0 bases short and J 8 bases short, with 7 bases between. For the CDR3, the DNA is TGCGCCAGCAGCCAAGATTGGGGGGGGGAGCTGTTTTTT. Translating it yields CASSQDWGGELFF.

The chain combines TRBV24-1 with TRBJ2-2; 9 bases align to TRBD2. V gave up 2 bases and J gave up 1 base; unmatched junction bases: 1. This CDR3 has 16 residues. CDR1 and CDR2 from the germline V gene are KGHDR and SFDVKD. CDR3 sequence (DNA): TGTGCCACCAGTGATTCTAGCGGGGAGAACACCGGGGAGCTGTTTTTT. Protein: CATSDSSGENTGELFF.

This sequence joins TRBV19 and TRBJ2-3, with a tentative D call TRBD1 (7 bases). Trimming took off 3 bases at V and 5 bases at J, with 18 bases between the two ends. Germline assignment: CDR1 LNHDA and CDR2 SQIVND (reference sequence). The length of the CDR3 is 16 residues. The CDR3 sequence is CASSIPTGEEVDTQYF. The DNA for the CDR3 is TGTGCCAGTAGTATCCCAACAGGGGAGGAGGTAGATACGCAGTATTTT.

V gene TRBV7-2 combines with J gene TRBJ1-2, with a weak D call TRBD1 (6 bases). CDR3 length: 15 amino acids. Trimming left V 3 bases short and J 6 bases short, with 17 bases between. In germline, CDR1 is SGHTA, CDR2 FQGNSA. The CDR3 protein is CASSLTSGTTNGYTF. The CDR3 DNA reads as TGTGCCAGCAGCTTGACCTCCGGGACAACAAATGGCTACACCTTC.

The rearrangement uses TRBV6-5 and TRBJ2-7; D is possibly TRBD2 (6 bases). The CDR3 is made up of 14 amino acids. CDR1 MNHEY and CDR2 SVGAGI come from the germline V gene. V was cut by 7 bases and J by 7 bases, with 20 bases left in between. The CDR3 DNA reads TGTGCCAGCATGGGCGCGGGGAGCCTCGGAGAGCAGTACGTC. Its translation is CASMGAGSLGEQYV.

This clone was detected a few times. The rearrangement links TRBV5-8 to TRBJ1-5; D gene unclear. The germline V gene encodes CDR1 SGHTS and CDR2 YDEGEE. Trimming stripped 4 bases from V and 5 bases from J, with 10 bases between. The CDR3 spans 13 residues. CDR3 nucleotides: TGTGCCAGCAGCGTGGACGGAGATCAGCCCCAGCATTTT. Encoded protein: CASSVDGDQPQHF.

The count of this clone is one. The chain combines TRBV7-3 with TRBJ2-5, with 12 bases that match TRBD2. Unmatched junction bases numbered 6, after V lost 5 bases and J lost 5 bases. Germline V gene lookup returns CDR1 SGHTA and CDR2 FQGTGA. CDR3 size: 15 residues. CDR3 amino acids: CASSPGTSGPETQYF. The CDR3 bases are TGTGCCAGCAGCCCAGGGACTAGCGGGCCGGAGACCCAGTACTTC.

The chain couples TRBV29-1 to TRBJ2-3; D may be TRBD1 or TRBD2 (5 bases each). Germline lookup yields CDR1 SQVTM and CDR2 ANQGSEA. This CDR3 is built from 12 residues. The V end was cut by 7 bases, the J end by 4 bases, with 12 bases between. CDR3: CSAEMGADTQYF. The CDR3 DNA reads as TGCAGCGCAGAGATGGGGGCAGATACGCAGTATTTT.